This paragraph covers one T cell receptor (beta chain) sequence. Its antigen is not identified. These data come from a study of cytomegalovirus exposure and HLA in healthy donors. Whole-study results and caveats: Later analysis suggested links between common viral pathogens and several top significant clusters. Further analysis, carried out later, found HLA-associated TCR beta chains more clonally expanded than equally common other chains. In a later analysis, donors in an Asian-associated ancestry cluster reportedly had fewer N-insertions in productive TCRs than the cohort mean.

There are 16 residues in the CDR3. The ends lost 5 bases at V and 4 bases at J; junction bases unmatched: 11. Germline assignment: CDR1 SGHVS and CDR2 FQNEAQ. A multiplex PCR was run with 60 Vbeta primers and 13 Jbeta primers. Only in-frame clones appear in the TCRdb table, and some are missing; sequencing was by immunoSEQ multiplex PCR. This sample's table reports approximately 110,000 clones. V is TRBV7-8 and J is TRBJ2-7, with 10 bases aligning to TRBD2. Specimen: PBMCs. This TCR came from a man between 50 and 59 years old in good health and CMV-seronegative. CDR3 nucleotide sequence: TGTGCCAGCAGCCCACGCCGAGCTAGCGGGAGTTACGAGCAGTACTTC. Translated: CASSPRRASGSYEQYF. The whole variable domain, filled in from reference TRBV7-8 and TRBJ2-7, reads GAGVSQSPRYKVAKRGQDVALRCDPISGHVSLFWYQQALGQGPEFLTYFQNEAQLDKSGLPSDRFFAERPEGSVSTLKIQRTQQEDSAVYLCASSPRRASGSYEQYFGPGTRLTVT.